Below, one T cell receptor (beta chain) is given with its context. The sample comes from a study of PD-L1 blockade in urothelial cancer. Across the study: Blood samples contained a median around 130,000 T cells.

This CDR3 is 15 amino acids long. V shed 6 bases and J 5 bases; nucleotides not matched to a gene: 4. Germline lookup yields CDR1 SGHAT and CDR2 FQNNGV. Spike-ins of synthetic TCR analog templates went into each PCR. The repertoire was sequenced with immunoSEQ multiplex PCR; TCRdb's copy has only in-frame clones and lacks some. The profile shows 50,000 to 65,000 clones, under 90% of them singletons. Time point reported: pretreatment peripheral blood. This receptor was obtained from a man in his 70s with urothelial cancer. The chain carries TRBV11-2 and TRBJ2-2; 12 bases map to TRBD2. The sample in question was PBMCs, obtained around atezolizumab (anti-PD-L1) treatment. CDR3 amino acids: CASSPLAGGTGELFF. The CDR3 region has the DNA TGTGCCAGCAGTCCACTAGCGGGAGGAACCGGGGAGCTGTTTTTT.